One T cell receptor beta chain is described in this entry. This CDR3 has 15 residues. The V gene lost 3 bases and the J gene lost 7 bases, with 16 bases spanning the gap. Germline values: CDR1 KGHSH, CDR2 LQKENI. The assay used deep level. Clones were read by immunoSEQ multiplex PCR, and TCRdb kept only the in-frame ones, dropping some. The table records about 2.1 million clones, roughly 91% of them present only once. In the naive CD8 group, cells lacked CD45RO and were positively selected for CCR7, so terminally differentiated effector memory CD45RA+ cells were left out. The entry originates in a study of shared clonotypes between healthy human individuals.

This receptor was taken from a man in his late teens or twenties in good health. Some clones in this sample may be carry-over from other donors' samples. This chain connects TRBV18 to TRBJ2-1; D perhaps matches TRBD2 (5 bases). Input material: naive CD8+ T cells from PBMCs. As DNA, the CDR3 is TGTGCCAGCTCACCGGATCGGGCCCGGAGGAATGAGCAGTTCTTC. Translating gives CASSPDRARRNEQFF.